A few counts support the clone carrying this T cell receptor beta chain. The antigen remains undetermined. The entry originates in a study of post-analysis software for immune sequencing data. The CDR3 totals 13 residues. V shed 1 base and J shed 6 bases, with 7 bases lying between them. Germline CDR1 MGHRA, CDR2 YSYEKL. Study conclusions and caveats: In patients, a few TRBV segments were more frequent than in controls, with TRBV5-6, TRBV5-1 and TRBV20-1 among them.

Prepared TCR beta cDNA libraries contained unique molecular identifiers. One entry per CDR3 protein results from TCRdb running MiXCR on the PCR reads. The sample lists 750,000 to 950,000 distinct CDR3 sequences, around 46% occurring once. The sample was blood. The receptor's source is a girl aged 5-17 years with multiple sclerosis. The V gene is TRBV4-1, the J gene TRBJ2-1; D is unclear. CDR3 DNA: TGCGCCAGCAGCCAAGGCACCAGCAATGAGCAGTTCTTC. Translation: CASSQGTSNEQFF.